A selection of T cell receptor beta chains follows, all from one sample in a study of T cell changes during pregnancy in multiple sclerosis. TCRdb's table, derived via immunoSEQ multiplex PCR, lists solely in-frame clones and lacks some. Here the sample spans about 36,000 clones, 91% being singletons. Specimen: CD4+ T cells from peripheral blood mononuclear cells, collected in the second trimester of pregnancy. The receptors were gathered from a female donor in good health, enrolled as a control in a pregnancy study. The CDR3 runs from the conserved cysteine through the conserved F or W. The order of the fields is V gene, J gene, CDR3 length, clone size, D gene, CDR3 DNA, CDR3 protein. A D gene is named only where the DNA matches it firmly. Clone size is not always given. Where it is, it says once, few, many or a class for expanded clones.

>TRBV11-3|TRBJ2-2|13|-|TRBD2
TGTGCCAGCAGCTTGGCGGGGGCCGGGGAGCTGTTTTTT
CASSLAGAGELFF
>TRBV5-1|TRBJ1-4|15|-|TRBD1
TGCGCCAGCAGCTTTCTAGGGACAGGGGATGAAAAACTGTTTTTT
CASSFLGTGDEKLFF
>TRBV13|TRBJ2-7|14|-|TRBD2
TGTGCCAGCAGCTTAAGCGGGGGGGCCCTCGAGCAGTACTTC
CASSLSGGALEQYF
>TRBV11-3|TRBJ2-2|13|-|-
TGTGCCAGCAGGGGGGGTGGGGCCGGGGAGCTGTTTTTT
CASRGGGAGELFF
>TRBV7-3|TRBJ2-3|15|-|-
TGTGCCAGCAGCTCTAAATTACTAAGAGGGGATACGCAGTATTTT
CASSSKLLRGDTQYF
>TRBV7-9|TRBJ2-7|13|-|-
TGTGCCACAGGGGAACTACCCTCCTACGAGCAGTACTTC
CATGELPSYEQYF
>TRBV30|TRBJ1-3|15|-|-
TGTGCCTGGAGTGTACTATTCGACTCTGGAAACACCATATATTTT
CAWSVLFDSGNTIYF
>TRBV5-6|TRBJ2-2|16|-|TRBD1
TGTGCCAGCAGCTCCCCGACAGGGGTCAGCACCGGGGAGCTGTTTTTT
CASSSPTGVSTGELFF
>TRBV5-6|TRBJ1-1|12|once|-
TGTGCCAGCGCACTCATGAACACTGAAGCTTTCTTT
CASALMNTEAFF
>TRBV27|TRBJ2-1|13|-|TRBD1
TGTGCCAGCAGAGACAGGGGGCGCCGGGAGCAGTTCTTC
CASRDRGRREQFF
>TRBV18|TRBJ2-5|15|once|-
TGTGCCAGCTCCCAAACGGGACGGGAGAAAGAGACCCAGTACTTC
CASSQTGREKETQYF
>TRBV5-8|TRBJ1-5|15|-|-
TGTGCCAGCAGCTTGGACCGGGGTAAATATCAGCCCCAGCATTTT
CASSLDRGKYQPQHF
>TRBV10-3|TRBJ2-5|15|-|-
TGTGCCATCAGGGGGGGGACAGGAATTCAAGAGACCCAGTACTTC
CAIRGGTGIQETQYF
>TRBV4-2|TRBJ1-1|13|-|-
TGTGCCAGCAGCCAACTAGAACAAGGTGGAGCTTTCTTT
CASSQLEQGGAFF
>TRBV7-8|TRBJ1-5|17|-|-
TGTGCCAGCACCAACTCACGACAGTTTGGGGACAATCAGCCCCAGCATTTT
CASTNSRQFGDNQPQHF
>TRBV5-1|TRBJ2-5|19|-|TRBD2
TGCGCCAGCAGCTTGGCCGTTCCCTTAGCGGGACCAACACAAGAGACCCAGTACTTC
CASSLAVPLAGPTQETQYF
>TRBV2|TRBJ2-7|15|-|-
TGTGCCAGCACCCGCTTCGACAGTTACCTAGTAGAGCAGTACTTC
CASTRFDSYLVEQYF
>TRBV6-6|TRBJ2-5|15|-|TRBD2
TGTGCCAGCAGTTACTGGACTAGCGGCCAAGAGACCCAGTACTTC
CASSYWTSGQETQYF
>TRBV18|TRBJ2-3|16|-|-
TGTGCCAGCTCACGGGACTCCCCCTCAGGGGGAGATACGCAGTATTTT
CASSRDSPSGGDTQYF
>TRBV7-7|TRBJ2-1|15|-|-
TGTGCTAGCAGCTCCCTCCGCACTAGATCCAATGAGCAGTTCTTC
CASSSLRTRSNEQFF
>TRBV5-6|TRBJ2-1|18|-|-
TGTGCCAGCAGTCCAGTCCCGGGACTGGGCTCACGGTTGAATGAGCAGTTCTTC
CASSPVPGLGSRLNEQFF
>TRBV27|TRBJ2-2|13|-|TRBD1
TGTGCCTCGTGGGACAGAAACACCGGGGAGCTGTTTTTT
CASWDRNTGELFF
>TRBV6-4|TRBJ2-3|14|-|TRBD1
TGTGCCAGCAGTGACACAGGGGGACCAGATACGCAGTATTTT
CASSDTGGPDTQYF
>TRBV6-1|TRBJ2-7|14|-|TRBD1
TGTGCCAGCAGTGATTTCCCGGACAGGGACGAGCAGTACTTC
CASSDFPDRDEQYF
>TRBV27|TRBJ2-1|18|once|TRBD2
TGTGCCAGCAGCCAGACTAGCGGGATCCCCATCTACTACAATGAGCAGTTCTTC
CASSQTSGIPIYYNEQFF
>TRBV6-1|TRBJ1-5|12|-|-
TGTGCCAGCACCATCAACTTTCAGCCCCAGCATTTT
CASTINFQPQHF
>TRBV7-2|TRBJ1-2|14|-|TRBD1
TGTGCCAGCAGCAACACAGGGGGCGGGTACGGCTACACCTTC
CASSNTGGGYGYTF
>TRBV30|TRBJ1-2|13|-|-
TGTGCACAGGCCCAAGAGAGTAACTATGGCTACACCTTC
CAQAQESNYGYTF
>TRBV2|TRBJ2-3|17|-|TRBD1
TGTGCCAGCAGTGACCACCCTGGACAGGGGGCTGCAGATACGCAGTATTTT
CASSDHPGQGAADTQYF
>TRBV15|TRBJ1-5|14|-|-
TGTGCCACCAGCAAAGTCTATAGCAATCAGCCCCAGCATTTT
CATSKVYSNQPQHF
>TRBV5-1|TRBJ2-7|14|-|TRBD2
TGCGCCAGCAGCTCCGGGACTAGCGGCTACGAGCAGTACTTC
CASSSGTSGYEQYF
>TRBV28|TRBJ2-1|13|-|TRBD2
TGTGCCAGCTTTAGCGGGAGAACTATTGAGCAGTTCTTC
CASFSGRTIEQFF
>TRBV15|TRBJ2-3|15|-|TRBD1
TGTGCCACCAGCGGACAGGGGGGAAGCACAGATACGCAGTATTTT
CATSGQGGSTDTQYF
>TRBV18|TRBJ2-7|13|-|TRBD1
TGTGCCAGCTCAGACAGGGGGCAGGACGAGCAGTACTTC
CASSDRGQDEQYF
>TRBV6-6|TRBJ2-4|15|-|TRBD2
TGTGCCGGCCAACTAGCGGGAGGGAGTGGAAACATTCAGTACTTC
CAGQLAGGSGNIQYF
>TRBV7-8|TRBJ2-1|12|-|TRBD2
TGTGCCAGCAGCCACCCGGGGGGAAAGCAGTTCTTC
CASSHPGGKQFF